This T cell receptor (beta chain) appears in the sequencing data of a study of cytomegalovirus exposure and HLA in healthy donors. The CDR3 length is 11 residues. Germline V gene sequence: CDR1 MDHEN, CDR2 SYDVKM. It was with 60 Vbeta and 13 Jbeta primers that the PCR ran. Only in-frame clones appear in the TCRdb table, and some are missing; sequencing was by immunoSEQ multiplex PCR. This sample has more than 140,000 clones, with over 75% found just once. The receptor was derived from a man aged 25 to 45 in good health and CMV-seropositive. Specimen: PBMCs. V and J are TRBV28 and TRBJ1-2; 7 bases align to TRBD1. CDR3 sequence (DNA): TGTGCGACAGGGCTGAACTATGGCTACACCTTC. Amino acids: CATGLNYGYTF.